The source of this T cell receptor (beta chain) is a study of prognosis after radiotherapy for stage I lung cancer. On the study more broadly: Subsequent to radiotherapy, distant metastatic disease emerged in a handful of patients (median about seven months), whereas some 15 exhibited no significant progression.

Template was genomic DNA; TCR beta CDR3 amplified in two multiplex PCR rounds. With primers specific to each TRBV and TRBJ gene, the first-round PCR was performed. With universal primers, the second PCR round was performed. Via MiXCR, TCRdb re-called the multiplex PCR reads, giving one row per CDR3 protein. The sample includes approximately 28,000 distinct CDR3 sequences, roughly two fifths of them seen just once. The germline V gene encodes CDR1 MNHNS and CDR2 SASEGT. Trimming removed 7 bases from V and 4 bases from J; junction bases left unmatched: 9. The CDR3 runs 14 residues. The V call is TRBV6-1, the J call TRBJ2-7; TRBD1 matches 8 bases. Sequenced here: PBMCs, sampled before or after stereotactic body radiation therapy (not recorded which). This TCR came from a donor older than 45 with non-small cell lung cancer. CDR3 nucleotide sequence: TGTGCCAGCACCCGGGACAGGCTTTCGTACGAGCAGTACTTC. This codes for CASTRDRLSYEQYF.